This T cell receptor beta chain was identified during a study of blood T cell repertoires in COVID-19. Method: immunoSEQ multiplex PCR; TCRdb's copy keeps in-frame clones and lacks some. The sample comprises roughly 87,000 clones, around 85% of which are singletons, and around 15% rests with the top ten. This receptor was taken from a woman in her sixties or seventies with acute or convalescent COVID-19. The sequenced sample consisted of peripheral blood.

The CDR3 sequence is CASSLPKLAVSYEQYF. In nucleotides, the CDR3 is TGTGCCAGCAGTTTACCAAAGCTAGCGGTCTCCTACGAGCAGTACTTC. The rearrangement uses TRBV27 and TRBJ2-7, with 7 bases that match TRBD2. Germline V gene data show CDR1 as MNHEY and CDR2 as SMNVEV (reference sequence). J gave up 0 bases and V 2 bases, and 7 bases lay outside the gene matches. The CDR3 has 16 amino acids.